The clone carrying this TCR beta chain was detected a few times. Unique molecular identifiers were carried by the TCR beta cDNA libraries. TCRdb ran MiXCR on the PCR reads and lists one entry per CDR3 protein. This sample has 800,000 to 950,000 distinct CDR3 sequences, with approximately 50% found just once. These data come from a study of post-analysis software for immune sequencing data. Sequences were obtained from blood. This TCR was recovered from a girl under 18 with multiple sclerosis.

CDR3 loop: CASSGGSSNQPQHF. In DNA, the CDR3 is TGTGCCAGCAGCGGCGGCAGCAGCAATCAGCCCCAGCATTTT. The rearrangement uses TRBV3-1 and TRBJ1-5, with D hard to call. Trimming removed 5 bases from V and 1 base from J, with 9 bases in between. The CDR3 sequence is 14 residues long. From germline, CDR1 is LGHDT and CDR2 YNNKEL (reference sequence). Supplemented by reference TRBV3-1 and TRBJ1-5, the full variable domain reads DTAVSQTPKYLVTQMGNDKSIKCEQNLGHDTMYWYKQDSKKFLKIMFSYNNKELIINETVPNRFSPKSPDKAHLNLHINSLELGDSAVYFCASSGGSSNQPQHFGDGTRLSIL.